The next 27 T cell receptor beta chains were all read from a single sample in a study of beta chain features in type 1 diabetes. Reverse transcribing all isolated RNA meant expressed TCRB transcripts were sequenced. Only in-frame clones appear in the TCRdb table, and some are missing; sequencing was by immunoSEQ multiplex PCR. Among under 950,000 clones listed, roughly a sixth were seen once. The material sequenced was naive CD4+ T cells from blood. The origin of the receptors is a woman between 18 and 29 years old in good health.

A few counts support this clone. In DNA, the CDR3 is TGTGCCAGCAGACCCGCAGGGAGCGGGTATGGCTACACCTTC. Its translation: CASRPAGSGYGYTF. The V call is TRBV27, the J call TRBJ1-2, with D possibly TRBD1 on 5 matching bases. CDR1 is MNHEY, CDR2 SMNVEV, per germline (reference sequence). The CDR3 is 14 residues long. Trimming removed 6 bases at V and 5 bases at J, with 16 bases between.

This clone was counted only a few times. Here the CDR3 DNA reads TGTGCCAGCAGTGAAGGGGGCAGTTACAATGAGCAGTTCTTC. Protein: CASSEGGSYNEQFF. The chain recombines TRBV25-1 with TRBJ2-1, with D possibly being TRBD1 (6 bases). Trimming removed 2 bases from V and 4 bases from J, with 9 bases in between. CDR1 and CDR2 (germline): MGHDK, SYGVNS. The CDR3 is 14 amino acids.

This clone was found a few times. The genes are TRBV7-2 and TRBJ2-7, with TRBD2 identical over 7 bases. Per the germline V gene, CDR1 is SGHTA and CDR2 is FQGNSA. Trimming cost V 2 bases and J 2 bases; bases outside gene matches: 3. The CDR3 sequence is 14 residues long. The CDR3 sequence is CASSLSGGTYEQYF. CDR3 DNA sequence: TGTGCCAGCAGCTTATCGGGAGGTACCTACGAGCAGTACTTC.

The genes are TRBV5-6 and TRBJ1-4; no firm D call. Trimming shortened V by 7 bases and J by 4 bases, and 14 bases separated the two germline ends. From germline, CDR1 is SGHDT and CDR2 YYEEEE. The CDR3 runs 14 residues. DNA for the CDR3: TGTGCCAGCTCGGTCCTGGGCAATAATGAAAAACTGTTTTTT. Translated, it gives CASSVLGNNEKLFF.

This clone came up a few times. The V call is TRBV7-2, the J call TRBJ1-1; 7 bases fit TRBD1. J gave up 1 base and V 2 bases, and 4 bases lay outside the gene matches. The CDR3 spans 15 residues. CDR1 SGHTA and CDR2 FQGNSA come from the germline V gene. For the CDR3, the DNA is TGTGCCAGCAGCTTAAGACAGGGAGCGAACACTGAAGCTTTCTTT. Translated, it gives CASSLRQGANTEAFF.

This clone was observed a handful of times. This chain links TRBV11-2 with TRBJ2-5; 9 nucleotides line up with TRBD1. CDR1 and CDR2 (germline): SGHAT, FQNNGV. V shed 6 bases, J shed 5 bases, and the junction held 13 bases outside the gene matches. The CDR3 consists of 16 residues. The chain's CDR3 is CASRLTRGTGRETQYF. The CDR3 bases are TGTGCCAGCAGGCTCACCCGCGGGACAGGGAGGGAGACCCAGTACTTC.

This clone was seen a few times. The CDR3 is CASSAYSPEVRDTQYF. CDR3 bases: TGTGCCAGCAGTGCCTACAGTCCCGAGGTCCGAGATACGCAGTATTTT. This sequence joins TRBV28 and TRBJ2-3; D remains unclear. Germline V gene data show CDR1 as MDHEN and CDR2 as SYDVKM. The ends were cut back, 5 bases at V and 5 bases at J, with 20 bases in the middle. The CDR3 is 16 residues long.

As regards this clone: Within the sample, other DNA sequences also encode this same CDR3. CDR3 residues: CSVARSTGELFF. CDR3 DNA sequence: TGCAGCGTTGCGAGGAGCACCGGGGAGCTGTTTTTT. The rearrangement uses TRBV29-1 and TRBJ2-2; D not resolved. V dropped 4 bases and J dropped 4 bases, with 7 bases sitting between them. Germline values: CDR1 SQVTM, CDR2 ANQGSEA. The CDR3 consists of 12 residues.

This clone was seen more than once but under ten times. The chain recombines TRBV5-1 with TRBJ2-5; D not certain. This CDR3 has 13 residues. The germline V gene encodes CDR1 SGHRS and CDR2 YFSETQ. V lost 2 bases, J lost 2 bases, and 7 bases lay in between. CDR3 sequence reads: CASSLSTQETQYF. The CDR3 DNA follows: TGCGCCAGCAGCTTATCAACACAAGAGACCCAGTACTTC.

This clone turned up a few times. The same CDR3 also results from other DNA sequences found in this sample. The gene calls are TRBV20-1 and TRBJ2-1; D is unresolved. This CDR3 region has 10 residues. Germline loops: CDR1 DFQATT, CDR2 SNEGSKA (reference sequence). Trimming pared 3 bases from V and 10 bases from J, leaving 7 bases between. This chain's CDR3 is CSASGSEQFF. The CDR3 region has the DNA TGCAGTGCTAGCGGCTCAGAGCAGTTCTTC.

This clone was recorded a few times. The gene calls are TRBV7-8 and TRBJ1-4; TRBD1 matches at 7 bases. The CDR3 contains 15 residues. CDR1 and CDR2 from the germline V gene are SGHVS and FQNEAQ. V lost 5 bases to trimming and J lost 4 bases; unmatched junction nucleotides: 7. This CDR3 reads CASSAHTGVNEKLFF. The CDR3 DNA follows: TGTGCCAGCAGCGCCCACACAGGGGTTAATGAAAAACTGTTTTTT.

This clone was observed a handful of times. V is TRBV7-9 and J is TRBJ2-1; 13 bases line up with TRBD2. Germline trimming cut 5 bases from V and 7 bases from J; bases unmatched to any gene: 11. Germline lookup yields CDR1 SEHNR and CDR2 FQNEAQ (reference sequence). CDR3 size: 17 residues. The CDR3 nucleotides are TGTGCCAGCAGCCTGCGGACTAGCGGGAGTTTGGGGAATGAGCAGTTCTTC. It encodes CASSLRTSGSLGNEQFF.

The chain has TRBV2 and TRBJ2-2; 11 nucleotides align to TRBD2. This CDR3 has 16 amino acids. CDR1 and CDR2 (germline): SNHLY, FYNNEI. The junction had 9 bases not matched to a gene; V was cut back by 7 bases and J by 5 bases. The CDR3 loop is CASMKQLAGGTGELFF. The CDR3 DNA reads as TGTGCCAGCATGAAGCAGCTAGCGGGAGGTACCGGGGAGCTGTTTTTT. The variable domain in full, with the rest retrieved from reference TRBV2 and TRBJ2-2, is EPEVTQTPSHQVTQMGQEVILRCVPISNHLYFYWYRQILGQKVEFLVSFYNNEISEKSEIFDDQFSVERPDGSNFTLKIRSTKLEDSAMYFCASMKQLAGGTGELFFGEGSRLTVL.

There are a few counts of this clone. The rearrangement uses TRBV7-2 and TRBJ1-5, with 7 positions matching TRBD1. CDR3 size: 15 residues. Germline-derived CDR1 and CDR2 are SGHTA and FQGNSA. Germline trimming cut 6 bases from V and 0 bases from J; bases unmatched to any gene: 5. The CDR3 sequence is CASRPGGYSNQPQHF. CDR3 bases: TGTGCCAGCAGACCAGGGGGATATAGCAATCAGCCCCAGCATTTT.

The J gene is TRBJ2-7, the V gene TRBV7-2; D is undetermined. Germline V CDR1 and CDR2: SGHTA, FQGNSA. CDR3 length: 13 amino acids. Deletions cut 3 bases from V and 2 bases from J, with 8 bases between. The CDR3 bases are TGTGCCAGCAGCTTCGACACGACCTACGAGCAGTACTTC. Translation: CASSFDTTYEQYF.

A few counts support this clone. The chain uses TRBV27 and TRBJ1-2; D gene unclear. Germline V CDR1 and CDR2: MNHEY, SMNVEV (reference sequence). The CDR3 is made up of 15 amino acids. Trimming shortened V by 5 bases and J by 2 bases, and 15 bases separated the two germline ends. This chain's CDR3 is CASSQGPYTNYGYTF. The CDR3 DNA reads TGTGCCAGCAGTCAAGGGCCCTATACGAACTATGGCTACACCTTC.

The V call is TRBV28, the J call TRBJ2-1; TRBD2 matches at 11 bases. Looked up from germline, CDR1 is MDHEN and CDR2 is SYDVKM. The J segment lost 4 bases and the V segment lost 6 bases, leaving 11 bases of the junction unmatched. The CDR3 covers 17 residues. In nucleotides, the CDR3 is TGTGCCAGCAGCCGTCTGGTGGCTAGCGGGAGGTACAATGAGCAGTTCTTC. Its protein product is CASSRLVASGRYNEQFF.

This clone was seen only a few times. This rearrangement joins TRBV11-2 to TRBJ2-7; 10 bases are shared with TRBD1. The CDR3 contains 13 residues. CDR1 is SGHAT and CDR2 is FQNNGV in the germline V gene. V lost 5 bases and J lost 4; bases outside the gene matches: 2. The CDR3, as DNA: TGTGCCAGCAGCCGGACAGGGGGTTACGAGCAGTACTTC. As protein: CASSRTGGYEQYF.

This clone was seen more than once but under ten times. V is TRBV7-9 and J is TRBJ2-5; D possibly uses TRBD1 or TRBD2 (6 bases each). Trimming removed 5 bases from V and 5 bases from J, with 15 bases in between. CDR3 size: 14 residues. The V gene's germline CDR1 is SEHNR and CDR2 FQNEAQ (reference sequence). Here the CDR3 reads CASSTFGGRETQYF. CDR3 DNA sequence: TGTGCCAGCAGCACCTTCGGGGGCCGGGAGACCCAGTACTTC.

The rearrangement uses TRBV10-1 and TRBJ2-5; the D is unclear. The CDR3 runs 13 residues. Germline CDR1 is WNHNN and CDR2 is SYGVQD (reference sequence). V was cut by 4 bases and J by 2 bases, with 8 bases left in between. CDR3: CASSGELQETQYF. CDR3 in DNA: TGCGCCAGCAGTGGGGAATTACAAGAGACCCAGTACTTC.

Comments on this clone: The identical CDR3 is also encoded by other nucleotide sequences in the sample. The chain couples TRBV19 to TRBJ2-5; 7 positions agree with TRBD1. The ends lost 4 bases at V and 4 bases at J; junction bases unmatched: 0. The CDR3 consists of 12 residues. CDR1 is LNHDA, CDR2 SQIVND, per germline (reference sequence). The CDR3 DNA is TGTGCCAGTAGTAGGGACAGAGAGACCCAGTACTTC. It translates to CASSRDRETQYF.

The chain combines TRBV28 with TRBJ2-1, with 12 nucleotides matching TRBD2. Trimming cost V 8 bases and J 8 bases; bases outside gene matches: 7. This CDR3 comprises 14 residues. Germline CDR1 and CDR2: MDHEN and SYDVKM. CDR3 coding DNA: TGTGCCAGCTCTCTAGCGGGAGGGAGGGATGAGCAGTTCTTC. Translating it yields CASSLAGGRDEQFF. Combining the CDR3 with reference TRBV28 and TRBJ2-1 gives the whole variable domain DVKVTQSSRYLVKRTGEKVFLECVQDMDHENMFWYRQDPGLGLRLIYFSYDVKMKEKGDIPEGYSVSREKKERFSLILESASTNQTSMYLCASSLAGGRDEQFFGPGTRLTVL.

This clone has only a few counts. The chain combines TRBV5-1 with TRBJ1-1; maybe TRBD1 (5 bases). The V gene's germline CDR1 is SGHRS and CDR2 YFSETQ. The CDR3 is made up of 14 amino acids. Trimming cost V 0 bases and J 3 bases, with 9 bases left between them. DNA for the CDR3: TGCGCCAGCAGCTTGGAGGGGACTTACACTGAAGCTTTCTTT. Amino acid sequence: CASSLEGTYTEAFF.

This clone was counted a few times. The same CDR3 also results from other DNA sequences found in this sample. V and J are TRBV28 and TRBJ1-1; unclear D gene. The length of the CDR3 is 12 residues. In germline, CDR1 is MDHEN, CDR2 SYDVKM. Trimming took off 2 bases at V and 2 bases at J, with 3 bases between the two ends. The CDR3 loop reads CASSLSNTEAFF. In DNA, the CDR3 is TGTGCCAGCAGTTTAAGCAACACTGAAGCTTTCTTT.

The CDR3 bases are TGTGCCAGCAGCCCGGGGACAGGGGGTAATGAAAAACTGTTTTTT. It is translated as CASSPGTGGNEKLFF. The chain carries TRBV9 and TRBJ1-4, with 11 bases that match TRBD1. V lost 4 bases, J lost 4 bases, and 3 bases stayed unmatched. The CDR3 extends over 15 amino acids. The germline V gene has CDR1 SGDLS and CDR2 YYNGEE.

The J gene is TRBJ2-3, the V gene TRBV18, with unresolved D. Per the germline V gene, CDR1 is KGHSH and CDR2 is LQKENI. This CDR3 is built from 13 residues. V lost 2 bases to trimming and J lost 6 bases, with 9 bases between them. As DNA, the CDR3 is TGTGCCAGCTCACCAAACATCCCGGATACGCAGTATTTT. Its translation is CASSPNIPDTQYF.

V gene TRBV9 combines with J gene TRBJ1-3; D is undetermined. Germline V gene lookup returns CDR1 SGDLS and CDR2 YYNGEE. V lost 0 bases, J lost 8 bases, and 15 bases lay in between. CDR3 length equals 15 residues. The CDR3 protein is CASSVDFGARDTIYF. The CDR3 nucleotides are TGTGCCAGCAGCGTAGACTTTGGAGCGCGGGACACCATATATTTT. Looking up the rest from reference TRBV9 and TRBJ1-3 gives the full variable domain: DSGVTQTPKHLITATGQRVTLRCSPRSGDLSVYWYQQSLDQGLQFLIQYYNGEERAKGNILERFSAQQFPDLHSELNLSSLELGDSALYFCASSVDFGARDTIYFGEGSWLTVV.